This T cell receptor (beta chain) was profiled in a study of identifying expanded T cells in peripheral blood (dated by TCRdb to between 2019 and 2020). Regarding the research as a whole: Technical replicates were generated by sequencing separate aliquots of the same genomic DNA pool, with four replicates compared pairwise.

The immunoSEQ Assay, which uses bias-controlled multiplex PCR amplification of genomic DNA, was used to profile TCRbeta CDR3 regions. On the authors' methods: The absolute abundance of each unique TCRbeta CDR3 region was quantified after sequences were collapsed and filtered. Differential abundance was tested with two models: a binomial (Fisher-equivalent) model and a beta-binomial model that adds time-dependent variance fitted from healthy donors. Clones with fewer than 5 combined templates were excluded, and clones with Benjamini-Hochberg FDR below 0.01 were called differentially abundant. Using the form v = (b*log(k)+a)^2, the beta-binomial variance was modeled as a function of the total template count across the two samples. TCRdb obtained this table from immuneACCESS and retained in-frame rearrangements with V and J assigned. These tables miss some clones; where compared with another copy, unresolved V genes account for less than half of the shortfall, and the remainder is unexplained. The V and J calls and clone size come from that table; D and trimming were worked out from the DNA. Counted in this sample were 50,000 to 65,000 clones; over 80% of them appeared once. The ten biggest clones cover 15% to 20% of the sample.

No immune events such as infections were documented for the healthy donors during the collection period. Healthy-donor blood repertoires served as a training cohort to calibrate time-dependent variance in a beta-binomial model of T-cell clone differential abundance. There were some ten healthy donors in the training cohort, of whom 3 were female and 7 were male. Donor ages ranged from roughly 29 to 64 years, with an average of around 45 years. Whole blood from each healthy donor was obtained from a commercial supplier and was collected at three time points two to three weeks apart. Genomic DNA was extracted from unsorted whole blood for immunosequencing. A note on this clone: Its target antigen remains unknown. No clone much larger than this one lies a single base away; base qualities are absent.

Trimming accounts for 4 bases at V and 0 bases at J, while the number of junction bases matched to no gene is 0. Measured from the cysteine to the phenylalanine, the CDR3 is 14 residues long. Only CDR3 DNA remains: 42 bases, in frame from the first base. Via the germline V gene, CDR1 is KGHSH and CDR2 LQKENI. Findings and caveats that apply to the study as a whole: It was expected by the authors that biological variance in healthy repertoires might increase further over much longer intervals, such as months to years. Across all healthy-donor time intervals, the beta-binomial model significantly lowered both the number of clones called differentially abundant and the false-positive rate. Variance in clone template counts between approximately two-week samples significantly increased with total template count across all healthy donors. Between technical replicates the binomial model flagged around 1.2 differentially abundant clones, whereas over around 2 weeks the binomial model flagged about 16.4 and over roughly 4 weeks about 19.

The clonotype comes from a person between 18 and 75 years old in good health. The V and J segments used are TRBV18 and TRBJ2-1, and TRBD1 matches 7 of the central bases. The material sequenced was blood. The CDR3 region: CASSRDSSYNEQFF. Here is the DNA: TGTGCCAGCTCACGGGACAGCTCCTACAATGAGCAGTTCTTC.